One sample yielded the 13 T cell receptor beta chains listed below, sequenced in a study of cytomegalovirus exposure and HLA in healthy donors. The primer mix had 60 Vbeta and 13 Jbeta primers. The repertoire was sequenced with immunoSEQ multiplex PCR; TCRdb's copy has only in-frame clones and lacks some. The repertoire holds 100,000 to 150,000 clones, 60% to 85% seen once, with about 1.5% in the top ten. The sequenced material came from PBMCs. These receptors were taken from a woman under 30 in good health and CMV-seronegative.

The genes are TRBV11-2 and TRBJ1-2; 8 nucleotides line up with TRBD1. The CDR3 consists of 17 residues. The J segment lost 5 bases and the V segment lost 4 bases, leaving 15 bases of the junction unmatched. In germline, CDR1 is SGHAT, CDR2 FQNNGV. CDR3 loop: CASSYGQGAILGYGYTF. DNA for the CDR3: TGTGCCAGCAGCTACGGACAGGGAGCGATTTTGGGATATGGCTACACCTTC.

This clone has more than one count but fewer than ten. The chain links TRBV2 to TRBJ1-1; maybe TRBD1 (5 bases). The CDR3 has 14 residues. V lost 2 bases and J lost 10, with 17 bases in between. Looked up from germline, CDR1 is SNHLY and CDR2 is FYNNEI. The CDR3 reads CASSELPGSWGAFF. CDR3 sequence (DNA): TGTGCCAGCAGTGAATTGCCAGGGTCATGGGGAGCTTTCTTT.

J is TRBJ2-1 and V is TRBV2; maybe TRBD2 (5 bases). V shed 6 bases and J shed 4 bases, with 10 bases lying between them. The CDR3 loop spans 13 amino acids. In germline, CDR1 is SNHLY, CDR2 FYNNEI. The CDR3: CASSPPGYNEQFF. For the CDR3, the DNA is TGTGCCAGCAGCCCCCCGGGGTACAATGAGCAGTTCTTC.

V and J are TRBV7-6 and TRBJ2-3, with 7 nucleotides matching TRBD1. In germline, CDR1 is SGHVS, CDR2 FNYEAQ. The CDR3 spans 15 residues. Trimming removed 8 bases from V and 2 bases from J; junction bases left unmatched: 10. The CDR3 nucleotides are TGTGCCAGCCATGCCGGACAGGATGACACAGATACGCAGTATTTT. Translating gives CASHAGQDDTDTQYF. The full variable domain, rest sourced from reference TRBV7-6 and TRBJ2-3, is GAGVSQSPRYKVTKRGQDVALRCDPISGHVSLYWYRQALGQGPEFLTYFNYEAQQDKSGLPNDRFSAERPEGSISTLTIQRTEQRDSAMYRCASHAGQDDTDTQYFGPGTRLTVL.

The rearrangement links TRBV6-6 to TRBJ1-2, with 9 bases aligning to TRBD1. The CDR3 length is 13 residues. Trimming took 5 bases from V and 11 from J; bases not matched to a gene: 9. From germline, CDR1 is MNHNY and CDR2 SVGAGI (reference sequence). CDR3 residues: CASSPGTGSRYTF. CDR3 nucleotides: TGTGCCAGCAGTCCCGGGACAGGGTCGAGGTACACCTTC.

The sample holds one count of this clone. This sequence joins TRBV19 and TRBJ2-2; D gene uncertain. The CDR3 extends over 13 amino acids. The V end was cut by 5 bases, the J end by 7 bases, with 11 bases between. CDR1 and CDR2 from the germline V gene are LNHDA and SQIVND (reference sequence). The CDR3 nucleotides read TGTGCCAGTAGTCCGCGAGTTGTCGGGGAGCTGTTTTTT. Translation gives CASSPRVVGELFF.

V and J are TRBV2 and TRBJ1-2, with 7 bases matching TRBD1. V gave up 8 bases and J gave up 12 bases; unmatched junction bases: 12. CDR1 and CDR2 from the germline V gene are SNHLY and FYNNEI. There are 12 residues in the CDR3. For the CDR3, the DNA is TGTGCCAGCGCTGGGACAGACCTTGGAAACACCTTC. As protein: CASAGTDLGNTF. Using reference TRBV2 and TRBJ1-2 for the parts outside the CDR3, the full variable domain is EPEVTQTPSHQVTQMGQEVILRCVPISNHLYFYWYRQILGQKVEFLVSFYNNEISEKSEIFDDQFSVERPDGSNFTLKIRSTKLEDSAMYFCASAGTDLGNTFGSGTRLTVV.

The CDR3 DNA reads TGCAGCGTTGAAGATCAAGGACTAGCGGGAGGGCGGTCTTGGAATGAGCAGTTCTTC. Translation gives CSVEDQGLAGGRSWNEQFF. The genes are TRBV29-1 and TRBJ2-1, with 15 nucleotides matching TRBD2. V dropped 0 bases and J dropped 7; count of bases not matched to a gene: 13. This CDR3 is built from 19 residues. Germline V lookup: CDR1 SQVTM, CDR2 ANQGSEA.

The V gene is TRBV5-1, the J gene TRBJ1-2; 11 bases line up with TRBD1. This CDR3 has 15 residues. V shed 1 base and J 7 bases; nucleotides not matched to a gene: 6. In germline, CDR1 is SGHRS, CDR2 YFSETQ. CDR3 DNA sequence: TGCGCCAGCAGCTTGTTGGGACAGGGGGACTCTGGCTACACCTTC. Translating it yields CASSLLGQGDSGYTF.

The chain links TRBV29-1 to TRBJ2-5, with D possibly being TRBD2 (5 bases). Trimming took 1 base from V and 2 from J, leaving 11 bases between them. This CDR3 is 14 amino acids long. Germline lookup yields CDR1 SQVTM and CDR2 ANQGSEA. CDR3 amino acids: CSVEAGLSQETQYF. The CDR3 DNA follows: TGCAGCGTTGAAGCTGGACTCTCTCAAGAGACCCAGTACTTC.

The V call is TRBV18, the J call TRBJ2-2, with 9 positions matching TRBD1. V was pared by 5 bases and J by 5 bases, with 9 bases of the junction left unmatched. This CDR3 has 16 amino acids. Germline loops: CDR1 KGHSH, CDR2 LQKENI. The CDR3 DNA reads TGTGCCAGCTCAACACAGGGGGCAATCGAGACCGGGGAGCTGTTTTTT. Its translation is CASSTQGAIETGELFF. Full variable domain (missing parts from reference TRBV18 and TRBJ2-2): NAGVMQNPRHLVRRRGQEARLRCSPMKGHSHVYWYRQLPEEGLKFMVYLQKENIIDESGMPKERFSAEFPKEGPSILRIQQVVRGDSAAYFCASSTQGAIETGELFFGEGSRLTVL.

CDR3 nucleotides: TGTGCCACCAGCAGAGATCGTGGCAATCAGCCCCAGCATTTT. Translated: CATSRDRGNQPQHF. This chain joins TRBV15 and TRBJ1-5; D unresolved. Trimming stripped 0 bases from V and 2 bases from J, with 5 bases between. Germline CDR1 reads LNHNV; CDR2 reads YYDKDF (reference sequence). The CDR3 extends over 14 amino acids.

The V and J genes are TRBV5-1 and TRBJ2-7; 8 bases are a match to TRBD2. The germline CDR1 and CDR2 sequences are SGHRS and YFSETQ. The J segment lost 2 bases and the V segment lost 1 base, leaving 8 bases of the junction unmatched. The CDR3 spans 16 residues. CDR3 region: CASSLSAGGLTYEQYF. CDR3 nucleotide sequence: TGCGCCAGCAGCTTGAGCGCGGGAGGCCTTACCTACGAGCAGTACTTC.